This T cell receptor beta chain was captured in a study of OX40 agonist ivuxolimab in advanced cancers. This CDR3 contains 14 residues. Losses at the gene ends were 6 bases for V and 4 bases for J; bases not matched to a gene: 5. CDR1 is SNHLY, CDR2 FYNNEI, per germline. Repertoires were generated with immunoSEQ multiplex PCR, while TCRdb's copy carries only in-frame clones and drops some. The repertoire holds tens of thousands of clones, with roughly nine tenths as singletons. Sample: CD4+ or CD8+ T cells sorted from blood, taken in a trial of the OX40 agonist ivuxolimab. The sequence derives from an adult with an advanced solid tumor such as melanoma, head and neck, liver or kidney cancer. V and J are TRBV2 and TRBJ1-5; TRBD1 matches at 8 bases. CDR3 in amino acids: CASRGTGINQPQHF. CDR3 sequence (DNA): TGTGCCAGCAGGGGGACAGGCATTAATCAGCCCCAGCATTTT.